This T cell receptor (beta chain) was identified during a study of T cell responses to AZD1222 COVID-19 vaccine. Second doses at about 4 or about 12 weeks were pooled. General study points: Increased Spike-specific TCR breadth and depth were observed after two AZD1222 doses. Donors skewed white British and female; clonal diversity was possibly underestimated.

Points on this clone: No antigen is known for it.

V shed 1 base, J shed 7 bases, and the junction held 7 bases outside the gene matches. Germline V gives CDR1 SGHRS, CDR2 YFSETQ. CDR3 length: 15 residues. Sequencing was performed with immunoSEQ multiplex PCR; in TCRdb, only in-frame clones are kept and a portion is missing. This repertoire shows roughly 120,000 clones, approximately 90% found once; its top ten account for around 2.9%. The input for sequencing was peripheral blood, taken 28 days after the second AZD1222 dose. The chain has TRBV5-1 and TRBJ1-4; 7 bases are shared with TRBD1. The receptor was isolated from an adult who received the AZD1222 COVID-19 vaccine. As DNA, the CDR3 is TGCGCCAGCAGCTTGAAACAGGGGACTGGTGAAAAACTGTTTTTT. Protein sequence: CASSLKQGTGEKLFF.